Listed here is a single TCR beta chain. This record belongs to a study of PD-L1 blockade in urothelial cancer. Sequencing was performed with immunoSEQ multiplex PCR; in TCRdb, only in-frame clones are kept and a portion is missing. Among around 80,000 clones listed, approximately 86% were seen once. Germline V gives CDR1 PRHDT, CDR2 FYEKMQ (reference sequence). The CDR3 loop spans 15 amino acids. The J segment lost 7 bases and the V segment lost 3 bases, leaving 7 bases of the junction unmatched. This specimen consisted of PBMCs, obtained around atezolizumab (anti-PD-L1) treatment. This TCR was sampled from a woman in her 70s with urothelial cancer. This chain uses TRBV13 with TRBJ1-4, with 8 nucleotides matching TRBD1. The CDR3 DNA sequence: TGTGCCAGCAGCTTGCAGACAGGGGCAGGTGAAAAACTGTTTTTT. Amino acid sequence: CASSLQTGAGEKLFF.